This note documents a single TCR beta chain sequence. The data belong to a study of blood T cell repertoires in COVID-19. The CDR3 extends over 17 amino acids. V gave up 3 bases and J gave up 0 bases; unmatched junction bases: 7. In germline, CDR1 is LGHDT, CDR2 YNNKEL (reference sequence). Self-reported history from a screening survey and questionnaire set each donor's cohort. The method was immunoSEQ multiplex PCR; TCRdb's version includes in-frame clones alone and lacks a portion of them. The table lists 250,000 or so clones, 91% of them singletons. This receptor was taken from a man aged 40-49 years who had been exposed to COVID-19. What was sequenced was PBMCs or T cells enriched from blood (not recorded which). V gene TRBV3-1 (or the pseudogene TRBV3-2) combines with J gene TRBJ1-4; TRBD1 matches at 7 bases. CDR3 sequence (DNA): TGTGCCAGCAGCCAGGGGGACAGAGAACCAACTAATGAAAAACTGTTTTTT. This codes for CASSQGDREPTNEKLFF.